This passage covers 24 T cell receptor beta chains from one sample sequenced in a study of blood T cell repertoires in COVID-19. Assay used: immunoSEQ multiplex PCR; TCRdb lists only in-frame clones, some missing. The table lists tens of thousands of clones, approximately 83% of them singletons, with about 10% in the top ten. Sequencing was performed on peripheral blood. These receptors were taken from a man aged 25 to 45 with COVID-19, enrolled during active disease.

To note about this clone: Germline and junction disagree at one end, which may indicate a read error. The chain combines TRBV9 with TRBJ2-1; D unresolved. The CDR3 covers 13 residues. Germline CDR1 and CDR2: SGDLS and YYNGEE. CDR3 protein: CASRAFSSNEQFF. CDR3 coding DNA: TGTGCCAGCAGAGCCTTCTCCTCCAATGAGCAGTTCTTC.

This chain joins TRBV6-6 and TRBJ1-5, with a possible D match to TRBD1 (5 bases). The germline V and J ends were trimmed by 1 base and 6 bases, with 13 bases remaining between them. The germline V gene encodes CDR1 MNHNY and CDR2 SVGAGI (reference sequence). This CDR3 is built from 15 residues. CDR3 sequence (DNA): TGTGCCAGCAGTTACTTCGGGCAGGGAGGTCAGCCCCAGCATTTT. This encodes CASSYFGQGGQPQHF.

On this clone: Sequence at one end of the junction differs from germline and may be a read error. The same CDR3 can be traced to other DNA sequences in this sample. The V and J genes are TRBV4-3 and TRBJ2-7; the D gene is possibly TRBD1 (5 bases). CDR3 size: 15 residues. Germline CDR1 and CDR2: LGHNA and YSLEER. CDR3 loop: CASSQGHTGLNEQYF. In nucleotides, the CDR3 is TGCGCCAGCAGTCAAGGTCATACAGGTCTGAACGAGCAGTACTTC.

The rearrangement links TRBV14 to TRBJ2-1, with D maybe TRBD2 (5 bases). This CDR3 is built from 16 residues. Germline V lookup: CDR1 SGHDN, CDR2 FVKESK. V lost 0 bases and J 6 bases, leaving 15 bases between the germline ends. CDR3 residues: CASSQDDSLARNEQFF. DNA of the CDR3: TGTGCCAGCAGCCAAGATGATTCTCTAGCTCGCAATGAGCAGTTCTTC.

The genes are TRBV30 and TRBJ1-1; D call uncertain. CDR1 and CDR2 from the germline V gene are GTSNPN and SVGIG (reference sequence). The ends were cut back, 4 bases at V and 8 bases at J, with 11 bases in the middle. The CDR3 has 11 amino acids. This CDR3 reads CAWTGEGEAFF. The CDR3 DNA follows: TGTGCCTGGACTGGAGAGGGAGAAGCTTTCTTT.

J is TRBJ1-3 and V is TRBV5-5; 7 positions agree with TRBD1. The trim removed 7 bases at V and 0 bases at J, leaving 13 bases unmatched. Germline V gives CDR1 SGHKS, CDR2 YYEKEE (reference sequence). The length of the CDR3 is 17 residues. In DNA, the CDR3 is TGTGCCAGCTGCTCGACAGGGTCAATCTTCTCTGGAAACACCATATATTTT. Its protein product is CASCSTGSIFSGNTIYF.

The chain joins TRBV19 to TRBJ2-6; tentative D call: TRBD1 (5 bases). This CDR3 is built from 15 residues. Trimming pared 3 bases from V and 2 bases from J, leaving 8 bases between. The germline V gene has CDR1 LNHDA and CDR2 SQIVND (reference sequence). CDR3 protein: CASSIEGAGANVLTF. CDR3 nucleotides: TGTGCCAGTAGTATTGAAGGGGCTGGGGCCAACGTCCTGACTTTC. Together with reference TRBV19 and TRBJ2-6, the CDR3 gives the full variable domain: DGGITQSPKYLFRKEGQNVTLSCEQNLNHDAMYWYRQDPGQGLRLIYYSQIVNDFQKGDIAEGYSVSREKKESFPLTVTSAQKNPTAFYLCASSIEGAGANVLTFGAGSRLTVL.

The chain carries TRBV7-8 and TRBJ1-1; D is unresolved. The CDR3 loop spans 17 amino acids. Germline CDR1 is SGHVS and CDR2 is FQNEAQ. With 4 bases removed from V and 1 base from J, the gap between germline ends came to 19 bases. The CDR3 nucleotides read TGTGCCAGCAGCTCCCTCCCGTTTGATACCAGGAACACTGAAGCTTTCTTT. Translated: CASSSLPFDTRNTEAFF.

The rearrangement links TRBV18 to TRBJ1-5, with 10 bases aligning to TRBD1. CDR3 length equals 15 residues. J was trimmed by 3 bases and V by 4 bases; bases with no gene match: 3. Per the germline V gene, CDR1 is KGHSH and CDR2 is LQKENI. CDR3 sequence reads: CASSQGQGYNQPQHF. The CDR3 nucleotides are TGTGCCAGCTCACAGGGACAGGGGTACAATCAGCCCCAGCATTTT.

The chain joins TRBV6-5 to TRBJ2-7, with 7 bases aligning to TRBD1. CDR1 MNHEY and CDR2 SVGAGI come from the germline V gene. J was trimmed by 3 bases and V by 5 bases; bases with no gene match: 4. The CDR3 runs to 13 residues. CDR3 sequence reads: CASSTRGHYEQYF. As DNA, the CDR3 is TGTGCCAGCAGTACTAGGGGGCACTACGAGCAGTACTTC.

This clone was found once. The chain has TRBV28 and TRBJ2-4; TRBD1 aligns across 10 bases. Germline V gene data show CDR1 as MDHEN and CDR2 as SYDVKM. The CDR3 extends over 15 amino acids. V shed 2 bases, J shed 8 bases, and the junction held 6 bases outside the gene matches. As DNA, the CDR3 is TGTGCCAGCAGTTTAGGGGGACAGGGGACGCACATTCAGTACTTC. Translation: CASSLGGQGTHIQYF.

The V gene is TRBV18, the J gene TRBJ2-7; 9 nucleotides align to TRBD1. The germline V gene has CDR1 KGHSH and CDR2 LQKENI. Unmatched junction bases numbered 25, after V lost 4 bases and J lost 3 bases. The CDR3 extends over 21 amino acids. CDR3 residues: CASSRIHGSRGTKTGGYEQYF. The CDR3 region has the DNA TGTGCCAGCTCACGAATTCATGGGTCCCGTGGCACCAAGACAGGGGGCTACGAGCAGTACTTC.

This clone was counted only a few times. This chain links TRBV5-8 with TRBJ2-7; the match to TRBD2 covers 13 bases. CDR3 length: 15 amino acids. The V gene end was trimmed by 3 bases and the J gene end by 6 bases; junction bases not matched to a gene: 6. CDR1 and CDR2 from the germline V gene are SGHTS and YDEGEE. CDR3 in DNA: TGTGCCAGCAGCTCCGGACTAGCGGGAGTTACCGAGCAGTACTTC. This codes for CASSSGLAGVTEQYF.

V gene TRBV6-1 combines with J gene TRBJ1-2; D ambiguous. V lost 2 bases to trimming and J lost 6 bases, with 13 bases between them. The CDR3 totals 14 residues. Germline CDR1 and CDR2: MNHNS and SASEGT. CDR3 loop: CASSEQARSHGYTF. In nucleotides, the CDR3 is TGTGCCAGCAGTGAACAGGCCCGATCTCATGGCTACACCTTC.

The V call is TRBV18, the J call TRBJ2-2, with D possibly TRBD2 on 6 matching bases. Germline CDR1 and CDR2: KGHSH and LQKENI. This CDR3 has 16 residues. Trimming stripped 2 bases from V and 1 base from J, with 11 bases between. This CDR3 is CASSPLEGQNTGELFF. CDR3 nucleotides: TGTGCCAGCTCACCATTGGAGGGGCAGAACACCGGGGAGCTGTTTTTT.

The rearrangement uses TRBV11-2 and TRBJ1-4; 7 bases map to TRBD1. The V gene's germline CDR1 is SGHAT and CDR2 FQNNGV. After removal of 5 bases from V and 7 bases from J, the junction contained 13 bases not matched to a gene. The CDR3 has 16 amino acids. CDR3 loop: CASSTGDRGRSEKLFF. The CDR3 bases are TGTGCCAGCAGCACCGGGGACAGAGGGAGAAGTGAAAAACTGTTTTTT.

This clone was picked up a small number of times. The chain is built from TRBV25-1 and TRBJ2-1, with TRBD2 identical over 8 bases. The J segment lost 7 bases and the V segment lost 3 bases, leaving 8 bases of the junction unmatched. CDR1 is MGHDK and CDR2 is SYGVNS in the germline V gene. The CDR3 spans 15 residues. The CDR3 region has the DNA TGTGCCAGCAGTGAGCCTAGCGGGTCACGTAATGAGCAGTTCTTC. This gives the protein CASSEPSGSRNEQFF.

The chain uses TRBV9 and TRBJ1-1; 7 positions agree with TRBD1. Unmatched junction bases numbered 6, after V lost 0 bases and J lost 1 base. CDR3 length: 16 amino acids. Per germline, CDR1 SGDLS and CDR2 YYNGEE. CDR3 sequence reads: CASSVGVNRGNTEAFF. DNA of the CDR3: TGTGCCAGCAGCGTAGGGGTCAACAGGGGGAACACTGAAGCTTTCTTT.

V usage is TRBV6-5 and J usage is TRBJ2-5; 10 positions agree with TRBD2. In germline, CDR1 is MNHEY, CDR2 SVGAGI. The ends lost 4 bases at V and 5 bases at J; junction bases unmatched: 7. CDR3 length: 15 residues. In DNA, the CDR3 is TGTGCCAGCAGTTTCACTAGCGGGGTGGGGGAGACCCAGTACTTC. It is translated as CASSFTSGVGETQYF.

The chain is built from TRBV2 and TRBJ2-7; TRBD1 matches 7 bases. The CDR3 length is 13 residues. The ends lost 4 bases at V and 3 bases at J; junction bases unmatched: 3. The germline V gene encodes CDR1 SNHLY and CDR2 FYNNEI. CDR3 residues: CASSARQGYEQYF. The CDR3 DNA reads TGTGCCAGCAGTGCAAGACAGGGCTACGAGCAGTACTTC.

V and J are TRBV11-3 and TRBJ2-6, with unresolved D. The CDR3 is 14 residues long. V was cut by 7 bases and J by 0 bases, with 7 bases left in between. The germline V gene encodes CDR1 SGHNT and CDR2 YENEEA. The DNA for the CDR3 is TGTGCCAGCAAAGCGAGCTCTGGGGCCAACGTCCTGACTTTC. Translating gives CASKASSGANVLTF.

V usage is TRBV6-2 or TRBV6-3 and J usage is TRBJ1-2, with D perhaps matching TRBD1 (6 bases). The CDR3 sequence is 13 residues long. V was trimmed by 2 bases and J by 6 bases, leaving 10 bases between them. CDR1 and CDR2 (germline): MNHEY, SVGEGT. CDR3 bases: TGTGCCAGCAGTTACAGGGCAGGGGATGGCTACACCTTC. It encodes CASSYRAGDGYTF.

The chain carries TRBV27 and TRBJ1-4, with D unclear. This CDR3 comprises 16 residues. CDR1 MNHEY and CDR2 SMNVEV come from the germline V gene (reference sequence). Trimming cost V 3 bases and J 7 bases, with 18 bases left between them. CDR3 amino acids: CASSFKASGKVEKLFF. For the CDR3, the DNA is TGTGCCAGCAGTTTTAAGGCCTCGGGGAAGGTTGAAAAACTGTTTTTT.

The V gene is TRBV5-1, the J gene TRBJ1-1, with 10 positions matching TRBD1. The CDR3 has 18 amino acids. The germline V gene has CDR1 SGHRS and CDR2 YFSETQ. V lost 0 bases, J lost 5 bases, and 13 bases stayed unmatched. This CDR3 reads CASSLAGQGQGSGTEAFF. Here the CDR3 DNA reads TGCGCCAGCAGCTTGGCTGGTCAGGGACAGGGGTCAGGTACTGAAGCTTTCTTT.